The rows below give T cell receptor beta chains drawn from one sample of a study of T cell responses to AZD1222 COVID-19 vaccine. Sequencing was performed with immunoSEQ multiplex PCR; in TCRdb, only in-frame clones are kept and a portion is missing. The table has about 130,000 clones, around nine tenths seen once; the top ten hold about 1.1%. Sequencing used peripheral blood, obtained 28 days after the second AZD1222 dose. Receptor source: an adult who received the AZD1222 COVID-19 vaccine. The CDR3 runs from the conserved cysteine through the conserved F or W. Fields, in order: D gene, J gene, clone size, V gene, CDR3 DNA, CDR3 protein. A D gene is named only where the DNA matches it firmly. Size is stated for part of the rows, as once, few or many counts, or as a class when the clone is expanded.

>TRBD2|TRBJ2-1|-|TRBV6-5
TGTGCCAGCAGGGGAGCGGGAGTAGTGATAGATGAGCAGTTCTTC
CASRGAGVVIDEQFF
>TRBD1|TRBJ2-2|-|TRBV6-6
TGTGCCAGCAGTTATGGACAGGGGAGGGGTGGGGAGCTGTTTTTT
CASSYGQGRGGELFF
>-|TRBJ2-5|-|TRBV28
TGTGCCAGCAGTTTAGCCCCAGATCGAGAGACCCAGTACTTC
CASSLAPDRETQYF
>-|TRBJ2-7|-|TRBV4-3
TGCGCCAGCAGCCAAGAATCGGCCGGGAACTACGAGCAGTACTTC
CASSQESAGNYEQYF
>TRBD1|TRBJ1-6|-|TRBV11-3
TGTGCCAGCACCCAAGGGACAGCCAATTCACCCCTCCACTTT
CASTQGTANSPLHF
>TRBD1|TRBJ1-4|many|TRBV7-2
TGTGCCAGCAGCTTATTTTTATCAGGGGGGAATGAAAAACTGTTTTTT
CASSLFLSGGNEKLFF
>-|TRBJ2-2|-|TRBV15
TGTGCCACCAGCAGAGAAAGGATATCGAACACCGGGGAGCTGTTTTTT
CATSRERISNTGELFF
>-|TRBJ1-5|-|TRBV4-1
TGCGCCAGCAGCCATGAGCCGGGACGCCGGATGGGCAATCAGCCCCAGCATTTT
CASSHEPGRRMGNQPQHF
>-|TRBJ1-5|-|TRBV7-9
TGTGCCAGCAGCTTTGGTAAACAGCCGAGTTCCCCCCAGCATTTT
CASSFGKQPSSPQHF
>-|TRBJ2-7|-|TRBV11-3
TGTGCCAGCAGCCTAGGTGACACCAGGGGTTCCTACGAGCAGTACTTC
CASSLGDTRGSYEQYF
>TRBD2|TRBJ2-1|-|TRBV27
TGTGCCAGCAGTCAAACTAGCGGGAGTTACAATGAGCAGTTCTTC
CASSQTSGSYNEQFF
>-|TRBJ1-3|-|TRBV28
TGTGCCAGCAGTTTAAGGGCGGGCTCGGGCTCTGGAAACACCATATATTTT
CASSLRAGSGSGNTIYF
>-|TRBJ2-1|-|TRBV5-5
TGTGCCAGCAGCTTGGTGGCAGGGGACAATGAGCAGTTCTTC
CASSLVAGDNEQFF
>TRBD2|TRBJ2-2|-|TRBV19
TGTGCCAGTAGTATTGTTAGCGGGGACACCGGGGAGCTGTTTTTT
CASSIVSGDTGELFF
>TRBD2|TRBJ2-2|-|TRBV3-1/TRBV3-2
TGTGCCAGCAGCCAATCACTAGCGGGAGTAACCGGGGAGCTGTTTTTT
CASSQSLAGVTGELFF
>TRBD2|TRBJ2-1|-|TRBV14
TGTGCCAGCAGCGGTAGCGGGAGGGCCGGTGAGCAGTTCTTC
CASSGSGRAGEQFF
>-|TRBJ2-6|-|TRBV30
TGTGCCTCCCAGTGGGCTCGGGCCAACGTCCTGACTTTC
CASQWARANVLTF
>-|TRBJ1-2|-|TRBV7-2
TGTGCCAGCAGCCCCGCCGGGGGGTCAGGCGATAGGGGCTACACCTTC
CASSPAGGSGDRGYTF
>TRBD1|TRBJ1-2|once|TRBV7-2
TGTGCCAGCAGGACTAGACAGGGTAGGCATGGCTACACCTTC
CASRTRQGRHGYTF
>TRBD1|TRBJ2-1|-|TRBV19
TGTGCCAGTACCCCCTTCCGGGACAGCATTGAGCAGTTCTTC
CASTPFRDSIEQFF
>TRBD2|TRBJ2-5|-|TRBV7-8
TGTGCCAGCAGCTCCCTTGTCGGACTAGCGGCCCAAGAGACCCAGTACTTC
CASSSLVGLAAQETQYF
>TRBD1|TRBJ2-7|-|TRBV5-1
TGCGCCAGCAGTTTCAGTTGGGACAGGGCCTACGAGCAGTACTTC
CASSFSWDRAYEQYF
>-|TRBJ1-4|-|TRBV5-5
TGTGCCAGCAGCTGGGGGGACGGCGAAAAACTGTTTTTT
CASSWGDGEKLFF
>-|TRBJ1-1|-|TRBV5-1
TGCGCCAGCAGCTTGGGACAGCCGAACACTGAAGCTTTCTTT
CASSLGQPNTEAFF
>TRBD1|TRBJ1-5|-|TRBV6-1
TGTGCCAGCAGTGCTGCAGGGGGGCCATCCAATCAGCCCCAGCATTTT
CASSAAGGPSNQPQHF
>-|TRBJ1-2|-|TRBV29-1
TGCAGCGTTGAGTTTCCAGGCGGCGGCTACACCTTC
CSVEFPGGGYTF
>TRBD2|TRBJ2-6|-|TRBV5-1
TGCGCCAGCCAAAGGACTAGCTCTACCTCTGGGGCCAACGTCCTGACTTTC
CASQRTSSTSGANVLTF
>-|TRBJ1-2|-|TRBV12-3/TRBV12-4
TGTGCCAGCAGTTTCTTGAACTATGGCTACACCTTC
CASSFLNYGYTF